A single sample is the source of the 32 T cell receptor beta chains below, sequenced in a study of response to subunit inactivated influenza vaccine. TCRdb re-called the RT-PCR reads with MiXCR, one entry per CDR3 protein. The sample includes 530,000 or so distinct CDR3 sequences, around 25% seen only once; the top ten take approximately 2%. This specimen was CD4+ T cells sorted from PBMCs, taken approximately 5 days after vaccination. The receptor set was obtained from a man between 50 and 59 years old who received an inactivated influenza vaccine.

The chain couples TRBV5-1 to TRBJ1-4; no clear D. This CDR3 region has 15 residues. The germline CDR1 and CDR2 sequences are SGHRS and YFSETQ. Trimming took off 3 bases at V and 2 bases at J, with 11 bases between the two ends. This CDR3 reads CASSSGDSTNEKLFF. In DNA, the CDR3 is TGCGCCAGCAGCTCCGGGGATTCGACTAATGAAAAACTGTTTTTT.

The CDR3: CAISGASGKETQYF. The CDR3 DNA reads as TGTGCCATCAGTGGGGCTAGCGGGAAGGAGACCCAGTACTTC. The chain carries TRBV10-3 and TRBJ2-5; 9 nucleotides line up with TRBD2. The germline CDR1 and CDR2 sequences are ENHRY and SYGVKD. The CDR3 runs 14 residues. The V gene end was trimmed by 4 bases and the J gene end by 5 bases; junction bases not matched to a gene: 5.

This chain joins TRBV12-3 or TRBV12-4 and TRBJ1-1, with a tentative D call TRBD1 (6 bases). CDR3 length equals 14 residues. Trimming stripped 3 bases from V and 6 bases from J, with 14 bases between. The CDR3 nucleotides read TGTGCCAGCAGTTTGAGTGGGGGCGGCGCTGAAGCTTTCTTT. Protein product: CASSLSGGGAEAFF.

The J gene is TRBJ2-7, the V gene TRBV11-2, with 9 bases lining up with TRBD2. V shed 5 bases and J 6 bases; nucleotides not matched to a gene: 8. In germline, CDR1 is SGHAT, CDR2 FQNNGV. The CDR3 is 14 amino acids. The CDR3 reads CASSPLVAGAEQYF. The DNA of the CDR3 is TGTGCCAGCAGCCCCCTGGTAGCGGGAGCCGAGCAGTACTTC.

Concerning this clonotype: A read error may account for a junction end that differs from germline. The rearrangement links TRBV14 to TRBJ2-7; either TRBD1 or TRBD2 may supply D (5 bases each). Germline CDR1 is SGHDN and CDR2 is FVKESK. This CDR3 has 14 residues. CDR3 sequence: CASSQGVSGYEQYF. The DNA for the CDR3 is TGTGCGAGCAGCCAAGGGGTATCGGGGTACGAGCAGTACTTC.

The chain couples TRBV7-3 to TRBJ2-7; D gene ambiguous. CDR1 SGHTA and CDR2 FQGTGA come from the germline V gene. The CDR3 is made up of 13 amino acids. Trimming shortened V by 5 bases and J by 4 bases, and 12 bases separated the two germline ends. The CDR3 loop is CASSPANGYEQYF. In nucleotides, the CDR3 is TGTGCCAGCAGCCCTGCTAATGGGTACGAGCAGTACTTC.

This clonotype turned up a few times. J is TRBJ2-1 and V is TRBV7-8, with D tentatively TRBD2 (6 bases). The CDR3 covers 15 residues. Trimming stripped 1 base from V and 6 bases from J, with 13 bases between. CDR1 is SGHVS and CDR2 is FQNEAQ in the germline V gene. CDR3 nucleotides: TGTGCCAGCAGCTTAGGGCAGGGAGGTTTCAATGAGCAGTTCTTC. Its protein is CASSLGQGGFNEQFF.

This clonotype was seen a handful of times. The chain combines TRBV29-1 with TRBJ2-1; a possible D gene is TRBD1 (6 bases). The germline V and J ends were trimmed by 1 base and 11 bases, with 12 bases remaining between them. Looked up from germline, CDR1 is SQVTM and CDR2 is ANQGSEA. This CDR3 has 12 residues. The DNA for the CDR3 is TGCAGCGTTGAAGGGGACACCCCCAAGCAGTTCTTC. Translation: CSVEGDTPKQFF.

This chain connects TRBV7-2 to TRBJ1-2; D not resolved. Germline V gene data show CDR1 as SGHTA and CDR2 as FQGNSA. The CDR3 is 14 amino acids. V lost 5 bases to trimming and J lost 4 bases, with 14 bases between them. The CDR3 DNA reads as TGTGCCAGCAGCCCACGGGCGCGGGCCTATGGCTACACCTTC. The encoded protein is CASSPRARAYGYTF.

This clonotype appeared a few times. The V call is TRBV7-2, the J call TRBJ1-5, with TRBD1 matching 7 bases. Germline V gene lookup returns CDR1 SGHTA and CDR2 FQGNSA. V dropped 4 bases and J dropped 5; count of bases not matched to a gene: 8. The CDR3 runs 15 residues. CDR3 protein: CASSYDRAAHQPQHF. The CDR3 DNA is TGTGCCAGCAGCTATGACAGGGCGGCTCATCAGCCCCAGCATTTT.

The genes are TRBV7-8 and TRBJ2-5; 12 bases fit TRBD2. Germline CDR1 is SGHVS and CDR2 is FQNEAQ. Trimming cost V 5 bases and J 5 bases; bases outside gene matches: 18. The CDR3 loop spans 19 amino acids. The CDR3 DNA follows: TGTGCCAGCAGCCCAACGCGATCTAGCGGGAGGGCGACGGGGGAGACCCAGTACTTC. Its protein is CASSPTRSSGRATGETQYF.

This clonotype was observed once. The chain recombines TRBV5-1 with TRBJ1-6; D is perhaps TRBD1 (6 bases). Looked up from germline, CDR1 is SGHRS and CDR2 is YFSETQ. The CDR3 is made up of 13 amino acids. Trimming removed 4 bases at V and 15 bases at J, with 17 bases between. Written as DNA, the CDR3 is TGCGCCAGCAGCCCGGACAGTACGGTCAGCCTCCACTTT. Translation gives CASSPDSTVSLHF.

This clonotype was counted ten times or more. As DNA, the CDR3 is TGCAGCGTTGGTTCCGCTTCCTACGAGCAGTACTTC. Protein: CSVGSASYEQYF. The V call is TRBV29-1, the J call TRBJ2-7; D gene uncertain. Looked up from germline, CDR1 is SQVTM and CDR2 is ANQGSEA. There are 12 residues in the CDR3. V was cut by 4 bases and J by 1 base, with 8 bases left in between.

A few counts support this clonotype. This sequence joins TRBV28 and TRBJ1-6; D call uncertain. Germline V gene lookup returns CDR1 MDHEN and CDR2 SYDVKM. V was shortened by 4 bases and J by 7 bases, with 8 bases between the two germline ends. The CDR3 is 13 amino acids. DNA for the CDR3: TGTGCCAGCAGTTCCGGTTGGAATTCACCCCTCCACTTT. It translates to CASSSGWNSPLHF.

The chain uses TRBV7-2 and TRBJ1-4; possibly TRBD1 for D (5 bases). CDR1 is SGHTA, CDR2 FQGNSA, per germline. CDR3 length: 15 amino acids. The V gene lost 4 bases and the J gene lost 0 bases, with 9 bases spanning the gap. The CDR3 reads CASSSRVATNEKLFF. As DNA, the CDR3 is TGTGCCAGCAGCTCCAGGGTTGCAACTAATGAAAAACTGTTTTTT.

In this sample, this clonotype turned up a few times. V gene TRBV4-2 combines with J gene TRBJ2-3; TRBD2 matches at 7 bases. Per germline, CDR1 LGHNA and CDR2 YNFKEQ. This CDR3 contains 15 residues. J was trimmed by 4 bases and V by 0 bases; bases with no gene match: 4. CDR3 sequence reads: CASSQDGGSSDTQYF. CDR3 DNA sequence: TGTGCCAGCAGCCAAGATGGCGGGAGCTCAGATACGCAGTATTTT.

The genes are TRBV7-2 and TRBJ1-3; D is undetermined. Germline CDR1 is SGHTA and CDR2 is FQGNSA. Trimming stripped 1 base from V and 2 bases from J, with 6 bases between. The CDR3 loop spans 14 amino acids. CDR3 region: CASSLVEAGNTIYF. As DNA, the CDR3 is TGTGCCAGCAGCTTAGTAGAAGCTGGAAACACCATATATTTT.

This clonotype was observed a single time. V gene TRBV7-2 combines with J gene TRBJ2-5, with 12 positions matching TRBD2. Germline assignment: CDR1 SGHTA and CDR2 FQGNSA. J gave up 2 bases and V 4 bases, and 5 bases lay outside the gene matches. The CDR3 loop spans 16 amino acids. The CDR3 sequence: CASSSWTSGTQETQYF. The CDR3 bases are TGTGCCAGCAGCTCTTGGACTAGCGGGACTCAAGAGACCCAGTACTTC.

This clonotype was detected only a few times. This chain connects TRBV6-1 to TRBJ2-5, with 7 bases aligning to TRBD1. Unmatched junction bases numbered 9, after V lost 6 bases and J lost 5 bases. Per the germline V gene, CDR1 is MNHNS and CDR2 is SASEGT. The CDR3 covers 14 residues. Written as DNA, the CDR3 is TGTGCCAGCAGGGTAGACAGGGTTGGGGAGACCCAGTACTTC. It specifies CASRVDRVGETQYF.

This chain links TRBV7-2 with TRBJ2-1; D is unresolved. Trimming stripped 1 base from V and 8 bases from J, with 9 bases between. CDR3 length: 13 residues. Looked up from germline, CDR1 is SGHTA and CDR2 is FQGNSA. The CDR3 DNA follows: TGTGCCAGCAGCTTAGGGTTGGGTCATGAGCAGTTCTTC. It encodes CASSLGLGHEQFF. The full variable domain, rest sourced from reference TRBV7-2 and TRBJ2-1, is GAGVSQSPSNKVTEKGKDVELRCDPISGHTALYWYRQSLGQGLEFLIYFQGNSAPDKSGLPSDRFSAERTGGSVSTLTIQRTQQEDSAVYLCASSLGLGHEQFFGPGTRLTVL.

The table lists this clonotype with a few counts. The CDR3 sequence is CASTDGHSNQPQHF. In nucleotides, the CDR3 is TGTGCCAGCACAGACGGACATAGCAATCAGCCCCAGCATTTT. This chain connects TRBV6-2 or TRBV6-3 to TRBJ1-5, with D perhaps matching TRBD1 (5 bases). CDR1 is MNHEY, CDR2 SVGEGT, per germline. This CDR3 region has 14 residues. Trimming removed 7 bases at V and 0 bases at J, with 10 bases between.

This clonotype turned up a few times. V is TRBV7-8 and J is TRBJ2-7; TRBD2 matches at 11 bases. V lost 7 bases to trimming and J lost 12 bases; unmatched junction nucleotides: 17. CDR3 length: 15 residues. Germline CDR1 and CDR2: SGHVS and FQNEAQ. The CDR3 DNA follows: TGTGCCAGCAATAACCGCTTTGGGACTAGCGGAGGGACGTACTTC. As protein: CASNNRFGTSGGTYF.

The CDR3 nucleotides read TGTGCCAGCGAGGGGACAAACTCCTACGAGCAGTACTTC. Translation: CASEGTNSYEQYF. The chain couples TRBV28 to TRBJ2-7; tentative D call: TRBD1 (6 bases). CDR1 MDHEN and CDR2 SYDVKM come from the germline V gene. V was cut by 8 bases and J by 0 bases, with 11 bases left in between. The CDR3 has 13 amino acids.

The V and J genes are TRBV11-2 and TRBJ2-5; perhaps TRBD1 as D (6 bases). From germline, CDR1 is SGHAT and CDR2 FQNNGV. Trimming removed 0 bases from V and 2 bases from J, with 16 bases in between. This CDR3 comprises 17 residues. The CDR3 spells CASSLDGLDRFQETQYF. DNA of the CDR3: TGTGCCAGCAGCTTAGATGGGCTGGACAGATTTCAAGAGACCCAGTACTTC.

This clonotype was counted only a few times. This rearrangement joins TRBV9 to TRBJ2-5; 8 bases agree with TRBD1. The V and J ends lost 3 bases and 5 bases, in that order; junction bases with no gene match: 6. The germline V gene has CDR1 SGDLS and CDR2 YYNGEE. CDR3 size: 14 residues. CDR3 DNA sequence: TGTGCCAGCAGCGCAGGGGGCAACCGGGAGACCCAGTACTTC. It is translated as CASSAGGNRETQYF.

V is TRBV12-3 or TRBV12-4 and J is TRBJ1-5; the D gene is possibly TRBD1 (6 bases). V was pared by 3 bases and J by 7 bases, with 13 bases between. This CDR3 is built from 14 residues. CDR3 protein: CASSFVGAGQPQHF. The CDR3 coding sequence is TGTGCCAGCAGTTTCGTGGGGGCAGGACAGCCCCAGCATTTT.

In this sample, this clonotype turned up a few times. This chain joins TRBV28 and TRBJ1-1, with 7 bases aligning to TRBD1. This CDR3 has 16 amino acids. CDR1 and CDR2 (germline): MDHEN, SYDVKM. V shed 2 bases and J 0 bases; nucleotides not matched to a gene: 6. The CDR3 reads CASSLGGQKMNTEAFF. As DNA, the CDR3 is TGTGCCAGCAGTTTAGGGGGACAGAAGATGAACACTGAAGCTTTCTTT.

This clonotype appeared a few times. The CDR3: CASSVDHLANYGYTF. Here the CDR3 DNA reads TGTGCCAGCAGCGTAGACCATCTGGCTAACTATGGCTACACCTTC. V gene TRBV9 combines with J gene TRBJ1-2; D is unresolved. Germline V gene lookup returns CDR1 SGDLS and CDR2 YYNGEE. The CDR3 loop spans 15 amino acids. V was clipped by 0 bases and J by 0 bases, with 9 bases between them.

The CDR3 region is CASSKRSTGRRNTEAFF. In DNA form, the CDR3 reads TGTGCCAGCAGTAAGAGATCGACAGGGCGTAGGAACACTGAAGCTTTCTTT. The chain combines TRBV28 with TRBJ1-1, with TRBD1 matching 7 bases. Germline assignment: CDR1 MDHEN and CDR2 SYDVKM. This CDR3 is built from 17 residues. V shed 5 bases and J 1 base; nucleotides not matched to a gene: 13.

The chain carries TRBV29-1 and TRBJ2-1; TRBD1 matches 10 bases. In germline, CDR1 is SQVTM, CDR2 ANQGSEA. V shed 3 bases and J 2 bases; nucleotides not matched to a gene: 7. This CDR3 spans 16 amino acids. The DNA for the CDR3 is TGCAGCGTTGAGATAGCGGGACAGGGGACCTACAATGAGCAGTTCTTC. Protein sequence: CSVEIAGQGTYNEQFF.

This clonotype was observed a handful of times. The CDR3 DNA sequence: TGCGCCAGCAGCCAAGCCGGGACAGGGATCGGAGAGACCCAGTACTTC. Its protein is CASSQAGTGIGETQYF. The chain has TRBV4-1 and TRBJ2-5; TRBD1 matches 9 bases. Losses at the gene ends were 1 base for V and 4 bases for J; bases not matched to a gene: 7. Germline CDR1 is MGHRA and CDR2 is YSYEKL. This CDR3 spans 16 amino acids.

The chain joins TRBV2 to TRBJ2-2; D gene ambiguous. CDR1 is SNHLY and CDR2 is FYNNEI in the germline V gene. Trimming pared 2 bases from V and 5 bases from J, leaving 12 bases between. This CDR3 has 15 amino acids. Here the CDR3 DNA reads TGTGCCAGCAGTGAAACACTACCGAGAACCGGGGAGCTGTTTTTT. Its translation: CASSETLPRTGELFF.